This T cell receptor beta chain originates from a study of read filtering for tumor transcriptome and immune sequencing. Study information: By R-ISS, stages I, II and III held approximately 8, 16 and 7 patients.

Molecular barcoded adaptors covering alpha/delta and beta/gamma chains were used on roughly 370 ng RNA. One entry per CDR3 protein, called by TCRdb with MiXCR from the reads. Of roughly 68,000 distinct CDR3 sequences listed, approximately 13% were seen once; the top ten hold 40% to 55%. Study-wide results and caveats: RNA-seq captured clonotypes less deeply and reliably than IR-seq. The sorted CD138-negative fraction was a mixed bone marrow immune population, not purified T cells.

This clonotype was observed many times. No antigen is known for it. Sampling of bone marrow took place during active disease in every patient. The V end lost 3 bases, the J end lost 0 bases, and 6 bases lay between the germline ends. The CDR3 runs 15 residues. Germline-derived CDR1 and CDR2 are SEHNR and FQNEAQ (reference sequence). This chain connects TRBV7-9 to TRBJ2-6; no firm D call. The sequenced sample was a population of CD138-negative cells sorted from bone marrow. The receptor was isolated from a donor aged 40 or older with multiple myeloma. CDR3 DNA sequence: TGTGCCAGCAGCTTTTCCCCCTCTGGGGCCAACGTCCTGACTTTC. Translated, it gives CASSFSPSGANVLTF.